This T cell receptor beta chain was found in a study of shared clonotypes between healthy human individuals. The study's findings and limits: There were few donors, and this limited the genetic and exposure-history diversity represented.

The CDR3 is 16 residues long. Germline CDR1 reads SGHDN; CDR2 reads FVKESK. V was clipped by 4 bases and J by 3 bases; unmatched bases: 9. In the original analysis: Filtering differed for immunoSEQ, which gave only junction sequences without quality scores. TCRdb's table, derived via immunoSEQ multiplex PCR, lists solely in-frame clones and lacks some. V and J calls and clone size are those listed in that table; D and trimming were worked out from the DNA. The data show 2 million to 2.5 million clones, 90% to 95% seen once. A word on this clone: The target antigen is unknown.

The source is a man aged 18-30 years in good health. Some clones in this sample may be carry-over from other donors' samples. The J gene is TRBJ2-1, the V gene TRBV14; 7 bases map to TRBD2. The material sequenced was naive CD4+ T cells from PBMCs. The subset: CD45RA+ positively selected. CDR3 sequence (DNA): TGTGCCAGCAGCCCCCTTAAGGCGGGAGACTACAATGAGCAGTTCTTC. It yields the protein CASSPLKAGDYNEQFF.